The present entry profiles one TCR beta chain with its context. The likely explanation is a read error, given a far larger clone one base away. Different DNA sequences within this sample yield the same CDR3. It was across several immunoSEQ plates that each subset's genomic DNA was evenly split. Sequenced by immunoSEQ multiplex PCR; TCRdb stores in-frame clones only, minus some. Among around 450,000 clones, around 79% were seen once, and the ten largest hold less than 15%. Germline assignment: CDR1 SEHNR and CDR2 FQNEAQ (reference sequence). This CDR3 contains 15 residues. V was cut by 3 bases and J by 1 base, with 12 bases left in between. The data were obtained in a study of shared clonotypes between healthy human individuals.

The chain is built from TRBV7-9 and TRBJ1-2, with D tentatively TRBD1 (5 bases). Sequencing was carried out using PBMCs. The sequence was obtained from a middle-aged woman in good health. Some clones in this sample may be carry-over from other donors' samples. CDR3 sequence reads: CASSLALGGNYGYTF. The CDR3 DNA follows: TGTGCCAGCAGCTTGGCGCTCGGGGGTAACTATGGCTACACCTTC.